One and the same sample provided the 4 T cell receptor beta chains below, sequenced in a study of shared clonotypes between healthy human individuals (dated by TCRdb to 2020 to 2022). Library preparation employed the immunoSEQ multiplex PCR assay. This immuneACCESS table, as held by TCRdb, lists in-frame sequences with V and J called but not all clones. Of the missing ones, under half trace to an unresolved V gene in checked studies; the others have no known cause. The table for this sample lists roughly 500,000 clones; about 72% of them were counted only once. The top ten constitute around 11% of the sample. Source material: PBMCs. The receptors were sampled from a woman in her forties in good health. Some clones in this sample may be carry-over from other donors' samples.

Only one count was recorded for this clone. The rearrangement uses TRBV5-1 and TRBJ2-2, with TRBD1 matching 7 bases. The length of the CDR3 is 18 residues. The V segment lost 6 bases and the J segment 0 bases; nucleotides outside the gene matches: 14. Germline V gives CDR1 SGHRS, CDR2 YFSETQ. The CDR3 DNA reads TGCGCCAGCAAGAACCCTTTCGGGACAGACTCGAACACCGGGGAGCTGTTTTTT. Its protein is CASKNPFGTDSNTGELFF.

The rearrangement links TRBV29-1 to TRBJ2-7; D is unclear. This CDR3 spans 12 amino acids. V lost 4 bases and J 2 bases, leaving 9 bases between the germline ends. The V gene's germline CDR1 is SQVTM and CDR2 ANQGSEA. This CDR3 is CSVADGTYEQYF. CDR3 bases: TGCAGCGTTGCGGACGGTACCTACGAGCAGTACTTC.

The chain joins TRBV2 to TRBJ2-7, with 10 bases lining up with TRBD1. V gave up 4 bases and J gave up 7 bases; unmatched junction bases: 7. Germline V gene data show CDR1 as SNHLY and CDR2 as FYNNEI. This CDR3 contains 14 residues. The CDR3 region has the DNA TGTGCCAGCAGTGTCCGGGACAGGGGTAGTGAGCAGTACTTC. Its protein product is CASSVRDRGSEQYF.

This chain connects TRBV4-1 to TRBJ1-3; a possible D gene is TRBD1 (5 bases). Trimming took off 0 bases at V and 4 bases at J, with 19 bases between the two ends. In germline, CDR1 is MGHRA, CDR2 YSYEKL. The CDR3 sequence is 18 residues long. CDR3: CASSQDSFGAPIGNTIYF. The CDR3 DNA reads TGCGCCAGCAGCCAAGATTCTTTCGGGGCCCCCATCGGAAACACCATATATTTT.